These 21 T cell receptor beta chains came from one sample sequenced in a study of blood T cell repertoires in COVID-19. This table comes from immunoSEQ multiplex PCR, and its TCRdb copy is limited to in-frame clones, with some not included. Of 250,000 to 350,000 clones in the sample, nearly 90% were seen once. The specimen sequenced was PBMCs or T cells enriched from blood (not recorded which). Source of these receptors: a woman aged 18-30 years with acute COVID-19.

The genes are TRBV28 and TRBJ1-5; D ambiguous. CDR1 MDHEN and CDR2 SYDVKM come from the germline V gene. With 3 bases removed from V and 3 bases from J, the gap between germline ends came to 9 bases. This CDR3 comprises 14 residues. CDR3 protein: CASSLRGLNQPQHF. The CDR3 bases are TGTGCCAGCAGTTTGCGGGGTCTCAATCAGCCCCAGCATTTT.

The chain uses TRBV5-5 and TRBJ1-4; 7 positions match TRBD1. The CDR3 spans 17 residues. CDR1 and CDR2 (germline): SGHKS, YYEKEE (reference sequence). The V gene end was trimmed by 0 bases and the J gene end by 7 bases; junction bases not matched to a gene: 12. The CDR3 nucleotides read TGTGCCAGCAGCTTGGCCTTAGGAGGGGGCGGAGGTGAAAAACTGTTTTTT. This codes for CASSLALGGGGGEKLFF.

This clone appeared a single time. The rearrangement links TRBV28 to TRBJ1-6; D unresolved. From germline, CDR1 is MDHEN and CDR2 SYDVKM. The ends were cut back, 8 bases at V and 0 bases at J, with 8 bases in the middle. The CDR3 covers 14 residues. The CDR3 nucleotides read TGTGCCAGCGGAGGGATCTCCTATAATTCACCCCTCCACTTT. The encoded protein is CASGGISYNSPLHF.

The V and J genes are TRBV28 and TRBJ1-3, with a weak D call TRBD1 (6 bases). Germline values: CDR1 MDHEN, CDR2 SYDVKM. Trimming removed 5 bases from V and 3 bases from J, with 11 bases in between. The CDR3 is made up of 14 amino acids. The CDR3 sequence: CASSLTRGGNTIYF. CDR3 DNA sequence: TGTGCCAGCAGTCTCACCAGGGGTGGAAACACCATATATTTT.

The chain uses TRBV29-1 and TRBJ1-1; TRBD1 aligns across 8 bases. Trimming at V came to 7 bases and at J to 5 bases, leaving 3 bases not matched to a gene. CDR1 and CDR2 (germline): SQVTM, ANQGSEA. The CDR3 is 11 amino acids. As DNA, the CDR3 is TGCAGCGGTCACAGGGGGACTGAAGCTTTCTTT. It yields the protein CSGHRGTEAFF.

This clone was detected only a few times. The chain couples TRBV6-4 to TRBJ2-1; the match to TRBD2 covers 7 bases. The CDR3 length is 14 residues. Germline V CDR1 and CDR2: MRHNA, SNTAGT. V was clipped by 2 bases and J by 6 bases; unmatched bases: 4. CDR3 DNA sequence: TGTGCCAGCAGTGACGGGGCTAGCGGCAATGAGCAGTTCTTC. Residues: CASSDGASGNEQFF.

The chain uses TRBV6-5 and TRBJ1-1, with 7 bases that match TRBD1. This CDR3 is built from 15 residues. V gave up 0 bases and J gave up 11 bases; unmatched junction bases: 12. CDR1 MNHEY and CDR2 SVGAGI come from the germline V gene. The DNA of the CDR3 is TGTGCCAGCAGTTACTCTTACGAACAGGGGCTAAGGGCTTTCTTT. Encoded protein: CASSYSYEQGLRAFF.

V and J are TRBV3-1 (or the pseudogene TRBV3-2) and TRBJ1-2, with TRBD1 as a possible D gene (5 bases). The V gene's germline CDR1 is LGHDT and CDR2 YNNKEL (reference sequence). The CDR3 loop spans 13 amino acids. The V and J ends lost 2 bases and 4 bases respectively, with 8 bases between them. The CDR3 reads CASSQQGPYGYTF. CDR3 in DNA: TGTGCCAGCAGCCAACAGGGCCCCTATGGCTACACCTTC.

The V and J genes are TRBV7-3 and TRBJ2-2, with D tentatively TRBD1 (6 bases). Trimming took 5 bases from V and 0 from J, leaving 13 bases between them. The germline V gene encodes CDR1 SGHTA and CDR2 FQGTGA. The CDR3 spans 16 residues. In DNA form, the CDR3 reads TGTGCCAGCAGCCTGAACCCAGGGGCGAACACCGGGGAGCTGTTTTTT. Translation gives CASSLNPGANTGELFF. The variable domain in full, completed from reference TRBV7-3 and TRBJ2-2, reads GAGVSQTPSNKVTEKGKYVELRCDPISGHTALYWYRQSLGQGPEFLIYFQGTGAADDSGLPNDRFFAVRPEGSVSTLKIQRTERGDSAVYLCASSLNPGANTGELFFGEGSRLTVL.

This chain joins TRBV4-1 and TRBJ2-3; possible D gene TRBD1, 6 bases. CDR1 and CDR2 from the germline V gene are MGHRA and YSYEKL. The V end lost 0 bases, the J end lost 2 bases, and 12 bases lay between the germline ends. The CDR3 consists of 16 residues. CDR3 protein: CASSQDHGQNTDTQYF. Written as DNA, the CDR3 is TGCGCCAGCAGCCAAGATCATGGACAGAACACAGATACGCAGTATTTT.

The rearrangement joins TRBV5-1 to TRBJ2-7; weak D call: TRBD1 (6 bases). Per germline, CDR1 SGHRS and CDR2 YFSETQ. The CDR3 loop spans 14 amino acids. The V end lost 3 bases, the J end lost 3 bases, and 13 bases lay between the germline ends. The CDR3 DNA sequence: TGCGCCAGCAGCTCGGACAGCCTCAACTACGAGCAGTACTTC. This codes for CASSSDSLNYEQYF.

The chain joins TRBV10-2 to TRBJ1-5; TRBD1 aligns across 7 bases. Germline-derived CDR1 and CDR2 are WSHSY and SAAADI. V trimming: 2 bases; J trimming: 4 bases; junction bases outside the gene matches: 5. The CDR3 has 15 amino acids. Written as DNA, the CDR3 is TGCGCCAGCAGTGAGCCGGGACAGAAGAATCAGCCCCAGCATTTT. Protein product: CASSEPGQKNQPQHF.

CDR3 coding DNA: TGTGCCAGCAGTTTACCCCAGGGCTTACCTCCTTACAATGAGCAGTTCTTC. It codes for CASSLPQGLPPYNEQFF. The chain recombines TRBV27 with TRBJ2-1; D is perhaps TRBD1 (5 bases). Germline V gene lookup returns CDR1 MNHEY and CDR2 SMNVEV (reference sequence). The ends were cut back, 2 bases at V and 4 bases at J, with 18 bases in the middle. The CDR3 is 17 amino acids.

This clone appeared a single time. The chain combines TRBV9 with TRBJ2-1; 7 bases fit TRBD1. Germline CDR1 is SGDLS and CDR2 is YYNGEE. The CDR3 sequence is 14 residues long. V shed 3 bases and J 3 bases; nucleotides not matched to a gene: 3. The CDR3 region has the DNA TGTGCCAGCAGCGCCCGGGACAGCTACAATGAGCAGTTCTTC. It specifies CASSARDSYNEQFF.

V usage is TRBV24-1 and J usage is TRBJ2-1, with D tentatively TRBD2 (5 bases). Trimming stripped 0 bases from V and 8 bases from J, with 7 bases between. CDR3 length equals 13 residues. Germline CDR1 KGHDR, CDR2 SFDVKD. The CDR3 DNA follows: TGTGCCACCAGTGATTTGCGGCGGGATGAGCAGTTCTTC. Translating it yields CATSDLRRDEQFF.

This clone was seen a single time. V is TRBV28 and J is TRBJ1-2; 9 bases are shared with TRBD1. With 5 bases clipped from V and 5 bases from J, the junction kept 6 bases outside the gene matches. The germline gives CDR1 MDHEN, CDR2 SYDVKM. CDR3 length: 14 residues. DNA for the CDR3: TGTGCCAGCAGTCGCTCCGGGACAGGGTATGGCTACACCTTC. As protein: CASSRSGTGYGYTF.

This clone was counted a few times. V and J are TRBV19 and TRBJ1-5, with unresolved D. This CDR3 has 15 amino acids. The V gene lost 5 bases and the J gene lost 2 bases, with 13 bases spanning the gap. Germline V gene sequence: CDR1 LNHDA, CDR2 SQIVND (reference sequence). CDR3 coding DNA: TGTGCCAGTAGTCCACCGGGGAACGGCAATCAGCCCCAGCATTTT. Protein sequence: CASSPPGNGNQPQHF.

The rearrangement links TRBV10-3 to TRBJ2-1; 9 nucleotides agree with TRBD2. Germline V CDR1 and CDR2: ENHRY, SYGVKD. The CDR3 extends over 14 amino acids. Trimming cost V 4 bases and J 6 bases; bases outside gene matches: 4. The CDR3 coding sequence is TGTGCCATCAGTGGGGAAGCGGGGGGCAATGAGCAGTTCTTC. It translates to CAISGEAGGNEQFF.

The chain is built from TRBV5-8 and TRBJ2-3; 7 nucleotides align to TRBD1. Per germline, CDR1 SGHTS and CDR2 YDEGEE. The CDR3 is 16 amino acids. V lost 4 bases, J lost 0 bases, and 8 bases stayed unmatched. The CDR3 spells CASSLTTGFSTDTQYF. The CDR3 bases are TGTGCCAGCAGCCTAACGACAGGGTTTAGCACAGATACGCAGTATTTT.

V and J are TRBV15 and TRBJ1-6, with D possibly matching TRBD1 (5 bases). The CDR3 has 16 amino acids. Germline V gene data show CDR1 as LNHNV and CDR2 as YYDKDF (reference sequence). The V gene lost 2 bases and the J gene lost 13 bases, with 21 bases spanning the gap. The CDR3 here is CATSRSKRAPGVPLHF. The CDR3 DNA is TGTGCCACCAGCAGAAGTAAGCGGGCTCCGGGGGTTCCCCTCCACTTT.

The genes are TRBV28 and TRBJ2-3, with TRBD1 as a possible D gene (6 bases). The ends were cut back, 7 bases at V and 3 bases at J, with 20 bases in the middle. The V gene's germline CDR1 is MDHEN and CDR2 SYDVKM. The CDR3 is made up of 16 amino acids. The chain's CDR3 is CASTHYNRDMTDTQYF. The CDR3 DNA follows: TGTGCCAGCACGCATTATAACAGGGATATGACAGATACGCAGTATTTT.